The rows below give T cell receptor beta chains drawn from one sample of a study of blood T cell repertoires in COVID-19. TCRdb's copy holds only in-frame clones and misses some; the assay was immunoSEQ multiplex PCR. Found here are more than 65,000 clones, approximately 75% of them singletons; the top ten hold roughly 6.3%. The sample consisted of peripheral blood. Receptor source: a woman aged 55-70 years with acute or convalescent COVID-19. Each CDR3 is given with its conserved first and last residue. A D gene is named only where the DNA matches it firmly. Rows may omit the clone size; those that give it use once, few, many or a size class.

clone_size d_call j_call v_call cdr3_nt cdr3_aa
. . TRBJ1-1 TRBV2 TGTGCCAGCAGGGTACAGGGCGTGAACACTGAAGCTTTCTTT CASRVQGVNTEAFF
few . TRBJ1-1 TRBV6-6 TGTGCCAGCAGCGGGGTTGTCAACACTGAAGCTTTCTTT CASSGVVNTEAFF
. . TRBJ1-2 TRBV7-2 TGTGCCAGCAGCTTCCGGGGATCAGATGGCTACACCTTC CASSFRGSDGYTF
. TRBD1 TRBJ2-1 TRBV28 TGTGCCAGCAGCCCGCACGGACAGGGAACTAATTGGGAGCAGTTCTTC CASSPHGQGTNWEQFF
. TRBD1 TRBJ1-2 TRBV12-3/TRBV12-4 TGTGCCAGCAGCCTAGGAGGGACAGTTGGCTACACCTTC CASSLGGTVGYTF
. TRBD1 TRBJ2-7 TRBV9 TGTGCCAGCAGCCTACAGGGGCCCGAGCAGTACTTC CASSLQGPEQYF
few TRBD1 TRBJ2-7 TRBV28 TGTGCCAGCATTACTGAACCCGGGACAGGAGAAAGCTCCTACGAGCAGTACTTC CASITEPGTGESSYEQYF
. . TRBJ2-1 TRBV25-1 TGTGCCAGCAGTGAACCTTTGGAGACAGTTTGGCATGAGCAGTTCTTC CASSEPLETVWHEQFF
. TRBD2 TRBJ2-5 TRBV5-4 TGTGCCAGCAGCTCTGGTAGCGGGCTGGCCACCCAGGAGACCCAGTACTTC CASSSGSGLATQETQYF
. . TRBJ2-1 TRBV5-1 TGCGCCAGCAGCTTGGGGGGAGCGGATGAGCAGTTCTTC CASSLGGADEQFF
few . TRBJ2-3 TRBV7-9 TGTGCCAGCAGCTTAGGTCCCGGGGGTGATACGCAGTATTTT CASSLGPGGDTQYF
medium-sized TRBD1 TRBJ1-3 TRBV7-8 TGTGCCAGCAGCCCCGGGACAGCTGGAAACACCATATATTTT CASSPGTAGNTIYF
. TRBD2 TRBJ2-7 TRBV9 TGTGCCAGCAGCGTAAGCGGCGGGGGGGCCTACGAGCAGTACTTC CASSVSGGGAYEQYF
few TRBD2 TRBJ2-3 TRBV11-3 TGTGCCAGCAGCCCTCGGACTAGCGGGGGTGCTGATACGCAGTATTTT CASSPRTSGGADTQYF
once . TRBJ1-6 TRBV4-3 TGCGCCAGCAGCCAAGAAGATGGGCAATCACCCCTCCACTTT CASSQEDGQSPLHF
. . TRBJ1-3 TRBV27 TGTGCCACCCGCCCCACAGGGAGAAACACCATATATTTT CATRPTGRNTIYF
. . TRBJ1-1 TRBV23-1 TGCGCCAGCAGTCAGATACGTACTGAACCACTGGCTGAAGCTTTCTTT CASSQIRTEPLAEAFF
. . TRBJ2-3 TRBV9 TGTGCCAGCGGAGCGGACCTTAGCACAGATACGCAGTATTTT CASGADLSTDTQYF
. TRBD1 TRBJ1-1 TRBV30 TGTGCCTGCCAGCCGGGACAGTCCAACACTGAAGCTTTCTTT CACQPGQSNTEAFF
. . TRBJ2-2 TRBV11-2 TGTGCCAGCAGCTTAGTTGGGGGGAGACAGTACACCGGGGAGCTGTTTTTT CASSLVGGRQYTGELFF
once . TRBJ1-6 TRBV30 TGTGCCTGGAGGGGCGGGGGGTCCTATTCACCCCTCCACTTT CAWRGGGSYSPLHF
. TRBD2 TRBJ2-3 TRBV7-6 TGTGCCAGCAGCTCGAGTAGCGGGACCGGGGTGGATACGCAGTATTTT CASSSSSGTGVDTQYF
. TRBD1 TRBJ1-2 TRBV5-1 TGCGCCAGCAGCCCGGGACAGGGGGTCTATGGCTACACCTTC CASSPGQGVYGYTF
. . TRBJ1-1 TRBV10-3 TGTGCCATCAGTGAGTCGGTAAAGGACGTAAGGGGAGCTTTCTTT CAISESVKDVRGAFF